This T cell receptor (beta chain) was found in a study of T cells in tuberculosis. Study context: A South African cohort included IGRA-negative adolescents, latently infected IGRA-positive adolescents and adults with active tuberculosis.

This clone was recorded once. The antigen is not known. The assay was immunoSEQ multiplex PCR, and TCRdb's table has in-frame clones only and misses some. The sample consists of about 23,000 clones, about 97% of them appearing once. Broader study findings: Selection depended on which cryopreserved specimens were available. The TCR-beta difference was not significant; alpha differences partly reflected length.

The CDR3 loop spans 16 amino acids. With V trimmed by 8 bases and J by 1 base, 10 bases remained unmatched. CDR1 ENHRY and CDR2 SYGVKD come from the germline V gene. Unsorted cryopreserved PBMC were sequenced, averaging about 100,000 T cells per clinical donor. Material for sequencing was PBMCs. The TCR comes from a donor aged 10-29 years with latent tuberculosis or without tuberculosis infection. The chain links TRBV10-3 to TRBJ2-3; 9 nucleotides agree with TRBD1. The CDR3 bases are TGTGCCATCCAAAATGGACAGGGGTACCGCACAGATACGCAGTATTTT. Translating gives CAIQNGQGYRTDTQYF.